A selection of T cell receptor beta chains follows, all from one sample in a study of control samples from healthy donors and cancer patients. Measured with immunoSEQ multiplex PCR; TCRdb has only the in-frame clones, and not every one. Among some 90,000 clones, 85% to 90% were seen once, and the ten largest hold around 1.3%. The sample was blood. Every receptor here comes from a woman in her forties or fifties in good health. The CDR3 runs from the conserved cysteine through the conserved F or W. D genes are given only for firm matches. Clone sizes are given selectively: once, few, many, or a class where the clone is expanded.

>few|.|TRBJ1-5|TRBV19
TGTGCCAGTAGTATCGTGGCCGATACCCTTCAGCCCCAGCATTTT
CASSIVADTLQPQHF
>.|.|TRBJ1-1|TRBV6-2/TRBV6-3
TGTGCCAGCAGTTACGCCAGGGGGAACACTGAAGCTTTCTTT
CASSYARGNTEAFF
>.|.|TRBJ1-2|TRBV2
TGTGCCAGCTTGGGGGGACGTTGGGGCTACACCTTC
CASLGGRWGYTF
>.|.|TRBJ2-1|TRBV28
TGTGCCAGCAGTTCCCCCGGGAACGGCCCCTACAATGAGCAGTTCTTC
CASSSPGNGPYNEQFF
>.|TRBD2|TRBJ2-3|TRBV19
TGTGCCAGTATCGGGAGGGTAGCGGGCACAGATACGCAGTATTTT
CASIGRVAGTDTQYF
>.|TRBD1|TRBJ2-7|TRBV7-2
TGTGCCAGCAGCCCGTCGACAGGGGAGTTCTACGAGCAGTACTTC
CASSPSTGEFYEQYF
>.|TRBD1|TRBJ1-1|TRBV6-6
TGTGCCAGCAGTCGACAGGGTGACACTGAAGCTTTCTTT
CASSRQGDTEAFF
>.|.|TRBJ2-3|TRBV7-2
TGTGCCAGCAGCTTAGTGGCTAGCACAGATACGCAGTATTTT
CASSLVASTDTQYF
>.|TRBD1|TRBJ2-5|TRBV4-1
TGCGCCAGCAGCCGCGCCCGATCGTTGACAGGGGGAGAGACCCAGTACTTC
CASSRARSLTGGETQYF
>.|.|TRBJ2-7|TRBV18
TGTGCCAGCTCACGGTCGGGTCCAGAGGAGCAGTACTTC
CASSRSGPEEQYF
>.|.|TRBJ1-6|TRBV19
TGTGCCAGTAGTATTGACAGACAATCACCCCTCCACTTT
CASSIDRQSPLHF
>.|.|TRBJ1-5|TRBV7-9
TGTGCCAGCAGCCCGGGGAGAACGAACAATCAGCCCCAGCATTTT
CASSPGRTNNQPQHF
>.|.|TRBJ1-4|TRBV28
TGTGCCAGCAGCCCCCCTGGTAATGAAAAACTGTTTTTT
CASSPPGNEKLFF
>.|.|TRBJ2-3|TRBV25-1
TGTGCCAGCAGTGCTCAGGGCACAGATACGCAGTATTTT
CASSAQGTDTQYF
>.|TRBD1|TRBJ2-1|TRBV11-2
TGTGCCAGCAGCTCGTCAGGGGGCGGGAATGAGCAGTTCTTC
CASSSSGGGNEQFF
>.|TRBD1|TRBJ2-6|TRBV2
TGTGCCAGCAGGAAACAGGGGATTGTGGGCTCTGGGGCCAACGTCCTGACTTTC
CASRKQGIVGSGANVLTF
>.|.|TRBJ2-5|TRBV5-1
TGCGCCAGCAGCTTGGTGTCTGGTAGTAGGGGTCAAGAGACCCAGTACTTC
CASSLVSGSRGQETQYF
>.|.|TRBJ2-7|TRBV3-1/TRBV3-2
TGTGCCAGCAGCCAAGAACTATGGTACGAGCAGTACTTC
CASSQELWYEQYF
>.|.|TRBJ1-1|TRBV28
TGTGCCAGCAGCCAGTTGAACACTGAAGCTTTCTTT
CASSQLNTEAFF
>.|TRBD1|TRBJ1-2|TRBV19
TGTGCCAGTAGCACACTCGGGACAGGGCGTGGCTACACCTTC
CASSTLGTGRGYTF
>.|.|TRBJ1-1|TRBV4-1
TGCGCCAGCAGCCAAAGGGTTGACGCCGCGAACACTGAAGCTTTCTTT
CASSQRVDAANTEAFF
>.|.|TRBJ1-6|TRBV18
TGTGCCAGCTCACCACCCGGGGGCTCCTATAATTCACCCCTCCACTTT
CASSPPGGSYNSPLHF
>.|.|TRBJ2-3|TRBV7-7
TGTGCTAGCAGCTTGGGCCCACGCAGCACAGATACGCAGTATTTT
CASSLGPRSTDTQYF